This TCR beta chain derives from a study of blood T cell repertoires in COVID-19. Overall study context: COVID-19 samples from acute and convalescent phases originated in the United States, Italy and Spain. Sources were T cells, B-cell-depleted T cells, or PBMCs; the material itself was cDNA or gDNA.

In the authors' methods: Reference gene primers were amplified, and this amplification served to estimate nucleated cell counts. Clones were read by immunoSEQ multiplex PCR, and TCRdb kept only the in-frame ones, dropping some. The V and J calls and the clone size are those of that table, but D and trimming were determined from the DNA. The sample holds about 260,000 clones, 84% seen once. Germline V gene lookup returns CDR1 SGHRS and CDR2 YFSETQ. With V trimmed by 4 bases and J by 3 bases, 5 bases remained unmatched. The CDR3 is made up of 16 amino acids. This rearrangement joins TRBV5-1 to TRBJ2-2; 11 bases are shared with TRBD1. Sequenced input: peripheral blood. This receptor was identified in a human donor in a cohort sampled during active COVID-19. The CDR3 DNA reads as TGCGCCAGCAGCCGGACAGGGGGCTCGGACACCGGGGAGCTGTTTTTT. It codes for CASSRTGGSDTGELFF.